This passage covers 8 T cell receptor beta chains from one sample sequenced in a study of identical twins. TCRdb reprocessed the 5' RACE reads via MiXCR and lists one record per CDR3 protein. Of approximately 630,000 distinct CDR3 sequences detected, roughly 6.6% appear once; the ten largest clones hold over 1.5%. The same sample was also studied in work on yellow fever vaccine responses in identical twins.

Sequencing was carried out using PBMCs. All receptors derive from a young woman in good health.

The table lists this clonotype with many counts. J is TRBJ2-1 and V is TRBV12-3 or TRBV12-4, with 8 positions matching TRBD2. The CDR3 extends over 14 amino acids. V lost 2 bases, J lost 8 bases, and 5 bases stayed unmatched. The CDR3 region is CASSLLGGGYEQFF. The CDR3 coding sequence is TGTGCCAGCAGTTTACTTGGCGGGGGGTATGAGCAGTTCTTC.

With regard to this clonotype: Relative to the germline gene, one junction end is altered; a read error may explain this. The chain carries TRBV20-1 and TRBJ2-5; 12 nucleotides align to TRBD2. The length of the CDR3 is 17 residues. The germline V gene has CDR1 DFQATT and CDR2 SNEGSKA (reference sequence). In nucleotides, the CDR3 is TGCTGTGCTAGAGCTCCTTCTAGCGGGGGGGCCATGAAGACCCAGTACTTC. It yields the protein CCARAPSSGGAMKTQYF.

This clonotype was seen more than once but under ten times. The V call is TRBV24-1, the J call TRBJ2-7; D is possibly TRBD1 (5 bases). The CDR3 is 13 amino acids. V was cut by 5 bases and J by 6 bases, with 13 bases left in between. In germline, CDR1 is KGHDR, CDR2 SFDVKD. The chain's CDR3 is CATSAGWESEQYF. The CDR3 DNA follows: TGTGCCACCAGTGCAGGGTGGGAAAGCGAGCAGTACTTC.

This chain's CDR3 is CATSRDRVKGEQYF. In DNA, the CDR3 is TGTGCCACCAGCAGAGACAGGGTAAAGGGCGAGCAGTACTTC. V usage is TRBV15 and J usage is TRBJ2-7, with D perhaps matching TRBD1 (5 bases). Germline V gene data show CDR1 as LNHNV and CDR2 as YYDKDF (reference sequence). The CDR3 has 14 residues. Trimming removed 0 bases at V and 6 bases at J, with 12 bases between.

The chain uses TRBV10-2 and TRBJ1-1; 8 bases align to TRBD1. From germline, CDR1 is WSHSY and CDR2 SAAADI. V shed 3 bases, J shed 0 bases, and the junction held 6 bases outside the gene matches. This CDR3 is built from 16 residues. The CDR3 DNA is TGCGCCAGCAGTGAAAGGACAGGGCACATGAACACTGAAGCTTTCTTT. Translated: CASSERTGHMNTEAFF.

This clonotype appeared many times. The rearrangement joins TRBV29-1 to TRBJ2-1, with 13 bases aligning to TRBD2. J lost 0 bases, V lost 6 bases, and 11 bases had no gene match. This CDR3 has 18 amino acids. Germline assignment: CDR1 SQVTM and CDR2 ANQGSEA. Here the CDR3 reads CSVPPGLAGWSSYNEQFF. The DNA for the CDR3 is TGCAGCGTACCTCCGGGACTAGCGGGATGGAGCTCCTACAATGAGCAGTTCTTC.

This clonotype was detected only a few times. The genes are TRBV7-2 and TRBJ2-7; tentative D call: TRBD1 (5 bases). V lost 5 bases, J lost 1 base, and 15 bases lay in between. The CDR3 is 15 amino acids. CDR1 is SGHTA, CDR2 FQGNSA, per germline. The CDR3 DNA sequence: TGTGCCAGCAGCCACTATCCAGACAGTTCCTACGAGCAGTACGTC. Translated: CASSHYPDSSYEQYV.

The V and J genes are TRBV20-1 and TRBJ2-1; the D call may be TRBD1 or TRBD2 (5 bases each). V lost 0 bases and J lost 2, with 14 bases in between. Germline loops: CDR1 DFQATT, CDR2 SNEGSKA (reference sequence). This CDR3 is built from 16 residues. CDR3 sequence reads: CSARDIRDLTYNEQFF. The DNA of the CDR3 is TGCAGTGCTAGAGACATCCGGGACCTCACCTACAATGAGCAGTTCTTC.